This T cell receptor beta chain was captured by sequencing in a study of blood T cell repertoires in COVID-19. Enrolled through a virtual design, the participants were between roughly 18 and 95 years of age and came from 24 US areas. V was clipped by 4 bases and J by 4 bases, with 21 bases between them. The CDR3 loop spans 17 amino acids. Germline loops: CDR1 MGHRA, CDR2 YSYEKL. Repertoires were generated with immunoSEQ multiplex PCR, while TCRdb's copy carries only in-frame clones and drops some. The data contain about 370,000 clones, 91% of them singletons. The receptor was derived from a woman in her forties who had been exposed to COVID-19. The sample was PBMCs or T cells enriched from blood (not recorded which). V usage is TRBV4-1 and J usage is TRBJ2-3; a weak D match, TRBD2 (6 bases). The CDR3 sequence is CASSPRLGTPLADTQYF. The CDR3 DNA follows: TGCGCCAGCAGCCCCAGGCTCGGGACTCCCCTAGCAGATACGCAGTATTTT.